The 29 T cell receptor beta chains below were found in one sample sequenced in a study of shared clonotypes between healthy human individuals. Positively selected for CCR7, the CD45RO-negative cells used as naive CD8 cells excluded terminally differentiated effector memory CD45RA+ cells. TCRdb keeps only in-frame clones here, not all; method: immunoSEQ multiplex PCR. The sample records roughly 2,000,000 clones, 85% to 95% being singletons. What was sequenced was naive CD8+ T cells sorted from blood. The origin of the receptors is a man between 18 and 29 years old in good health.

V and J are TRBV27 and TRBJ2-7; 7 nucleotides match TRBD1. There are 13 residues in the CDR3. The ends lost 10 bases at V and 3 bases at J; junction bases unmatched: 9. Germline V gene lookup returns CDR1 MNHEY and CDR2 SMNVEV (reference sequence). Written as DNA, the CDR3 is TGTGCCACCCACGGGACAGCCTTCTACGAGCAGTACTTC. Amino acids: CATHGTAFYEQYF.

CDR3 sequence (DNA): TGTGCCAGTAGTCCTGGACAGATCTACGAGCAGTACTTC. Protein product: CASSPGQIYEQYF. The chain employs TRBV19 and TRBJ2-7, with D perhaps matching TRBD1 (6 bases). CDR1 is LNHDA, CDR2 SQIVND, per germline (reference sequence). Trimming pared 5 bases from V and 3 bases from J, leaving 11 bases between. The CDR3 length is 13 residues.

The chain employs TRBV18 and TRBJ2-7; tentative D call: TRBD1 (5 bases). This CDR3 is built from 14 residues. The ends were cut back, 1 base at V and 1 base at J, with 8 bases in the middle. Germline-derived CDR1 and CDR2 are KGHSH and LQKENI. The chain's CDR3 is CASSPLTDSYEQYF. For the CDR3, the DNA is TGTGCCAGCTCACCACTGACAGATTCCTACGAGCAGTACTTC.

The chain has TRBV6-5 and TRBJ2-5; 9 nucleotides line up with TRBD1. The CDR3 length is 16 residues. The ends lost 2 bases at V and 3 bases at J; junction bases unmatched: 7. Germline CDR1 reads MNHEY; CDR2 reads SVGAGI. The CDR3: CASSYAAWTGEETQYF. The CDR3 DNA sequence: TGTGCCAGCAGTTACGCCGCATGGACAGGGGAAGAGACCCAGTACTTC.

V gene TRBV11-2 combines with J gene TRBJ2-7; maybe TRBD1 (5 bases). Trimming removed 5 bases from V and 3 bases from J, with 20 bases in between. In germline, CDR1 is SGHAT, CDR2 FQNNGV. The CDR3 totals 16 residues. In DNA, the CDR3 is TGTGCCAGCAGCGCAAGACAGTTACCTGAATACTACGAGCAGTACTTC. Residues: CASSARQLPEYYEQYF.

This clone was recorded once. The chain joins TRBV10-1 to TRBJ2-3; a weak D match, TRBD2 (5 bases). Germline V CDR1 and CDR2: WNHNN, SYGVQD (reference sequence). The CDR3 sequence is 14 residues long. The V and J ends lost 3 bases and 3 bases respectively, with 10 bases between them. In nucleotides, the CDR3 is TGCGCCAGCAGTGACCCAGCGGAGACAGATACGCAGTATTTT. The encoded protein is CASSDPAETDTQYF.

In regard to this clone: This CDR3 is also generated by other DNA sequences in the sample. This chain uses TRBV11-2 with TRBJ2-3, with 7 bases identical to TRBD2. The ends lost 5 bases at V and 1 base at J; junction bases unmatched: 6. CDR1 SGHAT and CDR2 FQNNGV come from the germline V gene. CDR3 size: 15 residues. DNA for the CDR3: TGTGCCAGCAGCCCAGGGAGGGGAGGCACAGATACGCAGTATTTT. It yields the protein CASSPGRGGTDTQYF. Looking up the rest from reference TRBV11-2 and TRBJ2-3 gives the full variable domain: EAGVAQSPRYKIIEKRQSVAFWCNPISGHATLYWYQQILGQGPKLLIQFQNNGVVDDSQLPKDRFSAERLKGVDSTLKIQPAKLEDSAVYLCASSPGRGGTDTQYFGPGTRLTVL.

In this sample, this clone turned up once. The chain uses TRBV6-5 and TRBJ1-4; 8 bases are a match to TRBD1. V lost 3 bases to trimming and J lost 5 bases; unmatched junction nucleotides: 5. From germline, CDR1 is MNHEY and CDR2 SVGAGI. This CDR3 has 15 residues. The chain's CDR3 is CASSYIQGGNEKLFF. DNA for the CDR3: TGTGCCAGCAGTTATATACAGGGGGGCAATGAAAAACTGTTTTTT.

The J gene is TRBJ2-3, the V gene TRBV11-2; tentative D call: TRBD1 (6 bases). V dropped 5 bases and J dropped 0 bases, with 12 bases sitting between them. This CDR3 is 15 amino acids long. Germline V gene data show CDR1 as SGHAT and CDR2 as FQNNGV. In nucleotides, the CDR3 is TGTGCCAGCAGCCCAGGGGAGTTGAGCACAGATACGCAGTATTTT. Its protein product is CASSPGELSTDTQYF.

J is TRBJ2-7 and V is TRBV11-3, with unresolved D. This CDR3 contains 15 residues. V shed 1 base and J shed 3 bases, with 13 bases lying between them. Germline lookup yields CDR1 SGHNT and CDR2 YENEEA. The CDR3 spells CASSLGHGPDYEQYF. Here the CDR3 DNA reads TGTGCCAGCAGCTTAGGGCATGGTCCGGACTACGAGCAGTACTTC.

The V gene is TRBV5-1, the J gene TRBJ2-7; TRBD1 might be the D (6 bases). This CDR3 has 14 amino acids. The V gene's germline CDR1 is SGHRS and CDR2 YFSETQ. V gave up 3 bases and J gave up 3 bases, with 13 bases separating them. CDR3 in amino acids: CASSSRQDSYEQYF. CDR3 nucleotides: TGCGCCAGCAGCTCCCGACAGGACAGCTACGAGCAGTACTTC.

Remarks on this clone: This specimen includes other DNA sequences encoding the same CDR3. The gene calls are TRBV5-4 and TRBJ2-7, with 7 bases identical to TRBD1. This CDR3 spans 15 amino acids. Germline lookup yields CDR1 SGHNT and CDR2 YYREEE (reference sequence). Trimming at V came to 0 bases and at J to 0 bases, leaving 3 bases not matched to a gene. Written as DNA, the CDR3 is TGTGCCAGCAGCTTGGGCACAGGGGCCTCCTACGAGCAGTACTTC. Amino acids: CASSLGTGASYEQYF.

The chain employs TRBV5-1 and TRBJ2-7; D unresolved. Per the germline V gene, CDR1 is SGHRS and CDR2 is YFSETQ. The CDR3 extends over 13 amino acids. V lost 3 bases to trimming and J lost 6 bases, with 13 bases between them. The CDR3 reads CASSSEGSSEQYF. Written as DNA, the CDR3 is TGCGCCAGCAGCTCGGAAGGGTCGAGCGAGCAGTACTTC. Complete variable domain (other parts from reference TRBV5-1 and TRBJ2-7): KAGVTQTPRYLIKTRGQQVTLSCSPISGHRSVSWYQQTPGQGLQFLFEYFSETQRNKGNFPGRFSGRQFSNSRSEMNVSTLELGDSALYLCASSSEGSSEQYFGPGTRLTVT.

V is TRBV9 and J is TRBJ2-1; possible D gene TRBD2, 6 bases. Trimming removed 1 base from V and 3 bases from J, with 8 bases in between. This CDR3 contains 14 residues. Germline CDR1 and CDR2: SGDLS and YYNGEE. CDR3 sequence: CASSVTSNYNEQFF. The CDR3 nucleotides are TGTGCCAGCAGCGTAACTAGCAACTACAATGAGCAGTTCTTC.

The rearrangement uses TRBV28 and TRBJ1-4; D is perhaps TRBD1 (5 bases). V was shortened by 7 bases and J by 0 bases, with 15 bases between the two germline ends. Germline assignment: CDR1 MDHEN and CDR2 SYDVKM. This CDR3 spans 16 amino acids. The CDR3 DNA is TGTGCCAGCAACCCTTACCAGGGTTCAACTAATGAAAAACTGTTTTTT. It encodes CASNPYQGSTNEKLFF.

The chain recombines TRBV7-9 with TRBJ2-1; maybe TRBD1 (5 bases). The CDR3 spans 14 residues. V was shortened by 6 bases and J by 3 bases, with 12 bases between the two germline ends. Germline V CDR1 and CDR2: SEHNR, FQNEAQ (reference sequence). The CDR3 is CASRSQDLYNEQFF. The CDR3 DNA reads TGTGCCAGCAGGTCACAGGACCTCTACAATGAGCAGTTCTTC.

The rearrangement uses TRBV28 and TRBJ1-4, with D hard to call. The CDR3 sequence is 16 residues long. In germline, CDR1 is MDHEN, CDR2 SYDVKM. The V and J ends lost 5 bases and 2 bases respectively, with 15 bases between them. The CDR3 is CASSPAREGTNEKLFF. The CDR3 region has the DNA TGTGCCAGCAGTCCGGCCCGGGAAGGGACTAATGAAAAACTGTTTTTT.

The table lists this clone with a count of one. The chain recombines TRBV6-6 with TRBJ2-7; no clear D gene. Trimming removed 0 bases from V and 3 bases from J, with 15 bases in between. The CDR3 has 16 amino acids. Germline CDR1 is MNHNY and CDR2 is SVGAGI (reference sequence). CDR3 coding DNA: TGTGCCAGCAGTTACTCGGACGGAATATTACGCTACGAGCAGTACTTC. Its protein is CASSYSDGILRYEQYF.

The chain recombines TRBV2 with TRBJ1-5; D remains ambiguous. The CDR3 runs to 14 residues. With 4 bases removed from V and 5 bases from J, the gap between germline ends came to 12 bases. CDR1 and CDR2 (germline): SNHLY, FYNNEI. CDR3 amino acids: CASSVHGGYQPQHF. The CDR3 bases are TGTGCCAGCAGTGTTCATGGAGGGTATCAGCCCCAGCATTTT. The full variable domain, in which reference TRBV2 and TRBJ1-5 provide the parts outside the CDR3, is EPEVTQTPSHQVTQMGQEVILRCVPISNHLYFYWYRQILGQKVEFLVSFYNNEISEKSEIFDDQFSVERPDGSNFTLKIRSTKLEDSAMYFCASSVHGGYQPQHFGDGTRLSIL.

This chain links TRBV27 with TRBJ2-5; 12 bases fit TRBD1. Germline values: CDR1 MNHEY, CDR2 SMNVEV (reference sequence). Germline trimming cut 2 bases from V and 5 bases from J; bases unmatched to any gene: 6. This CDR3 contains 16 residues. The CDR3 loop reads CASSLGGQGAWETQYF. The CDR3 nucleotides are TGTGCCAGCAGTTTAGGGGGACAGGGGGCTTGGGAGACCCAGTACTTC.

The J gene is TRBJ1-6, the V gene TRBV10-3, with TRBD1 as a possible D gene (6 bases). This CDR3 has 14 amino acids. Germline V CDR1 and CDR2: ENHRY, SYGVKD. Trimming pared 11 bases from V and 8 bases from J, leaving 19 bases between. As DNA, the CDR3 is TGTGCCTCAACGGACAGCGAAGTTTATTCACCCCTCCACTTT. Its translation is CASTDSEVYSPLHF.

In nucleotides, the CDR3 is TGTGCCAGCAGTTACCGGACTAGCGGGGGGTACGAGCAGTACTTC. Protein product: CASSYRTSGGYEQYF. The chain employs TRBV6-5 and TRBJ2-7, with 14 bases fitting TRBD2. V dropped 2 bases and J dropped 4; count of bases not matched to a gene: 1. The germline V gene encodes CDR1 MNHEY and CDR2 SVGAGI. The CDR3 sequence is 15 residues long.

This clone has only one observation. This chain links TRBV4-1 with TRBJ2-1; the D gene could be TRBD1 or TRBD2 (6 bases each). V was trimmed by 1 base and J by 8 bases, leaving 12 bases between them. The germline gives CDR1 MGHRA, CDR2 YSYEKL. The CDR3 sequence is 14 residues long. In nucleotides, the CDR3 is TGCGCCAGCAGCCAAGTGGGGGCGGGGCATGAGCAGTTCTTC. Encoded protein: CASSQVGAGHEQFF.

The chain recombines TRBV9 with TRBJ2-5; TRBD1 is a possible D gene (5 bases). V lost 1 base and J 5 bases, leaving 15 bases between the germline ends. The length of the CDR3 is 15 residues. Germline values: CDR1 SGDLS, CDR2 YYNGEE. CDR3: CASSVTKGPYETQYF. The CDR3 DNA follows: TGTGCCAGCAGCGTAACTAAGGGGCCCTATGAGACCCAGTACTTC.

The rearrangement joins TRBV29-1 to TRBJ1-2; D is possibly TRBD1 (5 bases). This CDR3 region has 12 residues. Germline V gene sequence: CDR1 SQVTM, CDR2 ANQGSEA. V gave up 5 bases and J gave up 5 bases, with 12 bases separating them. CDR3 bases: TGCAGCGTTCCGGACAACATGTATGGCTACACCTTC. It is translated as CSVPDNMYGYTF.

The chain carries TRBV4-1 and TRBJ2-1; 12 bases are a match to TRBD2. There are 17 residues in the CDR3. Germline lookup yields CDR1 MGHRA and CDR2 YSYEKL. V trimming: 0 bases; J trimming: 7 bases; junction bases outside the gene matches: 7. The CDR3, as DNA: TGCGCCAGCAGCCAAGAAGGACTAGCGGGACTACAGAATGAGCAGTTCTTC. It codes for CASSQEGLAGLQNEQFF.

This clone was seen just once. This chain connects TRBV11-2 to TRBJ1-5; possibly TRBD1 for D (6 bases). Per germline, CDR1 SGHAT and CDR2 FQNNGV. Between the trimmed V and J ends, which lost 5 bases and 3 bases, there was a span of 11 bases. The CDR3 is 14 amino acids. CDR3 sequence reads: CASSPTGYNQPQHF. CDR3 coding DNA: TGTGCCAGCAGCCCCACAGGGTACAATCAGCCCCAGCATTTT. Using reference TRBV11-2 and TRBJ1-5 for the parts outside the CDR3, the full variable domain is EAGVAQSPRYKIIEKRQSVAFWCNPISGHATLYWYQQILGQGPKLLIQFQNNGVVDDSQLPKDRFSAERLKGVDSTLKIQPAKLEDSAVYLCASSPTGYNQPQHFGDGTRLSIL.

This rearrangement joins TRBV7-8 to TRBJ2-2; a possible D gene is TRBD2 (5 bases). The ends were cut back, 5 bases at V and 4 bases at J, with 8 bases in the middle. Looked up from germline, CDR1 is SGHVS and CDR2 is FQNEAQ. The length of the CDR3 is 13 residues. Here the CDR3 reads CASSLRGTGELFF. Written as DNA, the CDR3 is TGTGCCAGCAGCCTCCGGGGCACCGGGGAGCTGTTTTTT. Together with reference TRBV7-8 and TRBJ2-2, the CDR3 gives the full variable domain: GAGVSQSPRYKVAKRGQDVALRCDPISGHVSLFWYQQALGQGPEFLTYFQNEAQLDKSGLPSDRFFAERPEGSVSTLKIQRTQQEDSAVYLCASSLRGTGELFFGEGSRLTVL.

CDR3 bases: TGCGCCAGCAGCTTAGGATTGAGTGGTGAAAAGGCCGGGGAGCTGTTTTTT. Its translation: CASSLGLSGEKAGELFF. V and J are TRBV5-1 and TRBJ2-2; D ambiguous. The CDR3 has 17 amino acids. The V end was cut by 2 bases, the J end by 6 bases, with 20 bases between. CDR1 and CDR2 from the germline V gene are SGHRS and YFSETQ.